This TCR beta chain is drawn from a study of blood T cell dynamics during melanoma immunotherapy. The CDR3 covers 14 residues. In germline, CDR1 is MNHEY, CDR2 SVGAGI. The V and J ends lost 9 bases and 6 bases, in that order; junction bases with no gene match: 13. As for time point: pre-treatment baseline. Patients had no prior systemic cancer treatment, immunosuppressants or other active cancers. This clone was seen more than once but under ten times. Sequencing was performed with immunoSEQ multiplex PCR; in TCRdb, only in-frame clones are kept and a portion is missing. The sample records approximately 25,000 clones, approximately 88% being singletons.

This receptor was identified in a human donor with melanoma. The sequencing used blood, collected from a patient treated with checkpoint blockade. The genes are TRBV6-5 and TRBJ2-7, with TRBD1 matching over 8 bases. The CDR3 coding sequence is TGTGCCAGTTACCTTGGACAGGGCCTATCCGAGCAGTACTTC. It yields the protein CASYLGQGLSEQYF.